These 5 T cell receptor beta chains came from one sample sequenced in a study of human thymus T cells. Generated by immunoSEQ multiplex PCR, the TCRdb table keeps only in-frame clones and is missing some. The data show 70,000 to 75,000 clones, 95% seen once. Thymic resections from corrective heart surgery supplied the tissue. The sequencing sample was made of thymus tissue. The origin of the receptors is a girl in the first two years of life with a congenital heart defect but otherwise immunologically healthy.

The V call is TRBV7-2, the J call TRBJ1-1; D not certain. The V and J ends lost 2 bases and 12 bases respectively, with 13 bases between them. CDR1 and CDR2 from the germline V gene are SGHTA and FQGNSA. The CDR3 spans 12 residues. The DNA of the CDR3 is TGTGCCAGCAGCTTAAGCTTAACCTTCCCTTTCTTT. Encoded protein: CASSLSLTFPFF.

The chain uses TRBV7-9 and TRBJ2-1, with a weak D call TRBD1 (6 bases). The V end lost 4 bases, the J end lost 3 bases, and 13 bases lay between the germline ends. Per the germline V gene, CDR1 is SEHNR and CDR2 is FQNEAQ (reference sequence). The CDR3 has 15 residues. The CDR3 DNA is TGTGCCAGCAGCTCCGCTCGACAGGTCTACAATGAGCAGTTCTTC. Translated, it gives CASSSARQVYNEQFF.

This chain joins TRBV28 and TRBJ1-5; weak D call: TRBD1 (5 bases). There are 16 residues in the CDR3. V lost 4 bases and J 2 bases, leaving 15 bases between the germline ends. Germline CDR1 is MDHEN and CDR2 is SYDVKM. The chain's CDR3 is CASSYPPRVGNQPQHF. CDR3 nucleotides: TGTGCCAGCAGTTACCCCCCCAGGGTGGGCAATCAGCCCCAGCATTTT.

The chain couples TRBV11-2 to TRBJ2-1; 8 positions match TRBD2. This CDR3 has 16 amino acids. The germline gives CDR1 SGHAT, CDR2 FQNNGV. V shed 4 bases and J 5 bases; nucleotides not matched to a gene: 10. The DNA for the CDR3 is TGTGCCAGCAGCTCCTTGGGGACTAGTGAGGACAATGAGCAGTTCTTC. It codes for CASSSLGTSEDNEQFF.

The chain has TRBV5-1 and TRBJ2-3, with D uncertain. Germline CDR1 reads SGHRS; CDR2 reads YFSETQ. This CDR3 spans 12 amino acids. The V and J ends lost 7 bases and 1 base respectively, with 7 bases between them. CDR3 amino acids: CASVDGTDTQYF. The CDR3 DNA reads TGCGCCAGCGTTGATGGCACAGATACGCAGTATTTT. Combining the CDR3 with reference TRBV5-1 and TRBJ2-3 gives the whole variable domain KAGVTQTPRYLIKTRGQQVTLSCSPISGHRSVSWYQQTPGQGLQFLFEYFSETQRNKGNFPGRFSGRQFSNSRSEMNVSTLELGDSALYLCASVDGTDTQYFGPGTRLTVL.